This record covers a single TCR beta chain. As yet, its antigen is unknown. The data were taken from a study of blood T cells in healthy people across ages. About the research overall: Through template switching, about one barcoded beta molecule was captured per two T cells, as measured in model experiments.

Study results and limitations: TCR beta diversity per million T cells fell roughly linearly with age.

The V gene's germline CDR1 is SQVTM and CDR2 ANQGSEA. The CDR3 sequence is 11 residues long. A second PCR of about 7 to 12 cycles used a sample-barcoded 5' primer and a J-beta primer mix. A minimum of 2.5 million CDR3-containing paired-end reads was obtained for each sample. TCRdb reprocessed the 5' RACE reads via MiXCR and lists one record per CDR3 protein. The sample includes 750,000 to 950,000 distinct CDR3 sequences, about 53% of them seen just once. This receptor was identified in a man older than 75 in good health. What was sequenced was blood. The genes are TRBV29-1 and TRBJ2-7, with D perhaps TRBD2 (6 bases). The CDR3 nucleotides are TGCTGTGCCCAGGAGGGCGCCGAGCAGTACTTC. This sequence encodes CCAQEGAEQYF.